The 5 T cell receptor beta chains below come from one sample, sequenced in a study of shared clonotypes between healthy human individuals. CD45RO-negative CD8 cells positively selected for CCR7 made up the naive population, which excluded terminally differentiated effector memory CD45RA+ cells. Assay used: immunoSEQ multiplex PCR; TCRdb lists only in-frame clones, some missing. The sample carries hundreds of thousands of clones, more than 95% recorded once. Sample: naive CD8+ T cells sorted from blood. The receptors come from a man in his thirties or forties in good health.

J is TRBJ2-7 and V is TRBV28; the match to TRBD2 covers 7 bases. With V trimmed by 7 bases and J by 4 bases, 7 bases remained unmatched. The CDR3 sequence is 13 residues long. Germline V gene data show CDR1 as MDHEN and CDR2 as SYDVKM. The CDR3: CASTPGGIYEQYF. In nucleotides, the CDR3 is TGTGCCAGCACTCCGGGGGGTATATACGAGCAGTACTTC. Combining the CDR3 with reference TRBV28 and TRBJ2-7 gives the whole variable domain DVKVTQSSRYLVKRTGEKVFLECVQDMDHENMFWYRQDPGLGLRLIYFSYDVKMKEKGDIPEGYSVSREKKERFSLILESASTNQTSMYLCASTPGGIYEQYFGPGTRLTVT.

The V gene is TRBV7-9, the J gene TRBJ2-2; D possibly corresponds to TRBD1 (5 bases). With 1 base removed from V and 2 bases from J, the gap between germline ends came to 8 bases. Germline V gene data show CDR1 as SEHNR and CDR2 as FQNEAQ (reference sequence). This CDR3 spans 15 amino acids. The chain's CDR3 is CASSLDRSNTGELFF. DNA for the CDR3: TGTGCCAGCAGCTTAGACAGGTCTAACACCGGGGAGCTGTTTTTT. Full variable domain (missing parts from reference TRBV7-9 and TRBJ2-2): DTGVSQNPRHKITKRGQNVTFRCDPISEHNRLYWYRQTLGQGPEFLTYFQNEAQLEKSRLLSDRFSAERPKGSFSTLEIQRTEQGDSAMYLCASSLDRSNTGELFFGEGSRLTVL.

The chain recombines TRBV11-2 with TRBJ2-7; TRBD2 matches 7 bases. The germline gives CDR1 SGHAT, CDR2 FQNNGV. This CDR3 is built from 15 residues. V lost 4 bases to trimming and J lost 5 bases; unmatched junction nucleotides: 11. CDR3 bases: TGTGCCAGCAGCTCCACCGGAGCGGGATGGGACGAGCAGTACTTC. Amino acid sequence: CASSSTGAGWDEQYF. Full variable domain (rest looked up from reference TRBV11-2 and TRBJ2-7): EAGVAQSPRYKIIEKRQSVAFWCNPISGHATLYWYQQILGQGPKLLIQFQNNGVVDDSQLPKDRFSAERLKGVDSTLKIQPAKLEDSAVYLCASSSTGAGWDEQYFGPGTRLTVT.

The V gene is TRBV29-1, the J gene TRBJ1-1; D gene ambiguous. V was cut by 4 bases and J by 4 bases, with 16 bases left in between. Per germline, CDR1 SQVTM and CDR2 ANQGSEA. CDR3 length: 14 residues. DNA of the CDR3: TGCAGCGTTGTTCTCGCCGACACCACCACTGAAGCTTTCTTT. Translation: CSVVLADTTTEAFF.

The rearrangement uses TRBV14 and TRBJ2-1; D remains unclear. CDR3 length: 17 residues. V lost 4 bases to trimming and J lost 6 bases, with 22 bases between them. Germline CDR1 is SGHDN and CDR2 is FVKESK. The CDR3 DNA is TGTGCCAGCAGCCCCCGGTTAGGGCTAGGCTCTGGCAATGAGCAGTTCTTC. Amino acid sequence: CASSPRLGLGSGNEQFF.